Included here is one T cell receptor beta chain sequence, with context. What it binds is unknown. Deletions cut 4 bases from V and 2 bases from J, with 11 bases between. Germline CDR1 and CDR2: SEHNR and FQNEAQ (reference sequence). CDR3 size: 14 residues. This specimen comes from a study of T cells in pancreatic ductal adenocarcinoma. Findings and caveats of the study: Tumor samples had fewer productive templates and approximately 8-fold fewer unique clonotypes than blood. Tumor and blood clonality did not differ significantly, about 0.1 versus 0.07.

The selected patients with pancreatic ductal adenocarcinoma had surgery but no neoadjuvant therapy. Profiling relied on immunoSEQ multiplex PCR, and the TCRdb table lists in-frame clones only, not all of them. Altogether thousands of clones are present, roughly 70% being singletons, with the ten largest covering about 15%. This receptor was taken from a human donor with pancreatic ductal adenocarcinoma. The source material was pancreatic tumor tissue. The chain links TRBV7-9 to TRBJ1-2; D is perhaps TRBD1 (6 bases). The CDR3 protein is CASSSRTVNYGYTF. In nucleotides, the CDR3 is TGTGCCAGCAGCTCCCGGACAGTGAACTATGGCTACACCTTC.